This TCR beta chain was sequenced during a study of somatic mutations in cytotoxic T cells in rheumatoid arthritis (TCRdb year 2017). Study-wide context: Patient peripheral blood (around 30 ml EDTA) was drawn right after diagnosis and before any treatment started. The median ages of the patient and control groups were essentially identical. TCRB deep sequencing covered 65 to 80 patients with rheumatoid arthritis along with 15 to 20 healthy controls. A FACSAria II or Sony SH800 was used to flow-sort some V beta antibody-stained T-cell populations at nearly 100% purity, and TCRB sequencing was also done on sorted V beta1+ cells. Whether expanded CD8+ T-cell clones in untreated, newly diagnosed rheumatoid arthritis carry somatic mutations was the study question, and clonality was characterized with TCRB deep sequencing. The study at large found these results: The antigen targets of the expanded CD8+ clones were unknown, and absence from virus-specific databases did not rule out viral specificity. CD8+ clonality increased with age in patients (Spearman r ~ 0.5) but not in healthy controls. CD8+ T-cell clonality did not differ significantly between rheumatoid arthritis patients and age-matched healthy controls. The finding that TRBV07 was slightly underrepresented in patients was left unadjusted for multiple comparisons. In about an eighth of the roughly 60 patients the largest CD8+ clone exceeded 20% of CD8+ cells, and several identical CD8+ TCRB sequences were shared between blood and synovial fluid.

This clone was picked up one time. Its antigen remains undetermined. The sample holds no much larger clone one base away, and base qualities are not on file. On an AutoMACS, CD4+ and CD8+ cells were isolated via positive magnetic bead selection, and their purity was verified by flow cytometry. Initial screening for clonal expansions relied on flow cytometry with a TCR V beta antibody panel, after which sorted CD8+ fractions underwent TCRB deep sequencing for characterization. Peripheral blood mononuclear cells were isolated by Ficoll-Paque PLUS density gradient separation. DNA was extracted from CD4-enriched, CD8-enriched or PBMC samples with Nucleospin Tissue or Tissue XS kits and quantified with a Qubit 2.0 fluorometer. Genomic DNA underwent TCRB CDR3 sequencing using the immunoSEQ assay. Under the source paper's analysis protocol: Published virus-specific TCRB sequences were compared with patient CD8+ clones larger than 1%, and only a few matches were found. Analyses were restricted to productive TCRB rearrangements. A clone was defined by a unique TCRB CDR3 sequence, and clonality was computed as a productive clonality index based on Shannon entropy. Repertoire overlap between two samples was calculated from the template counts of each clone relative to total templates per sample. A correlation with a Spearman r of roughly 0.66 was found between V-gene usage by flow cytometry and V-gene usage by TCRB sequencing. TCRdb re-hosts the immuneACCESS table, in-frame sequences only. Its copies lack some clones; in the studies checked, an unresolved V gene accounts for under half of them, and the cause for the rest is not known. The DNA was the basis for D and trimming; V, J and clone size are from that table. The sample profile shows some 19,000 clones; about four fifths of them were found once. The top ten constitute roughly 11% of the sample.

At the junction V is shortened by 2 bases and J by 5 bases, with 16 bases in between. As encoded in the germline V gene, CDR1 is SGHTA while CDR2 is FQGTGA. The CDR3 numbers 16 residues from cysteine through phenylalanine. Only the CDR3 DNA stays, 48 bases, in frame from base 1. This TCR was recovered from a man in his late teens or twenties with rheumatoid arthritis. Material: CD8+ T cells sorted from blood. This receptor chain uses TRBV7-3 and TRBJ2-1, with TRBD2 tentatively as D gene (5 bases match). The sequenced DNA: TGTGCCAGCAGCTTAGGAGGAGGTAGTGAAAACAATGAGCAGTTCTTC. Its amino acids are CASSLGGGSENNEQFF.